The present entry profiles one T cell receptor (beta chain) with its context. What it recognizes is unknown. The repertoire was sequenced with immunoSEQ multiplex PCR; TCRdb's copy has only in-frame clones and lacks some. This table has 550,000 to 850,000 clones, about two thirds appearing once. The source of the sample is a study of shared clonotypes between healthy human individuals. Overall study results and limits: Larger richness was generally estimated for naive than memory subsets.

Trimming took off 1 base at V and 7 bases at J, with 14 bases between the two ends. The CDR3 sequence is 15 residues long. CDR1 is SGHDT, CDR2 YYEEEE, per germline. Sequenced: memory CD4+ T cells sorted from blood. Subset in this sample: CD45RA-negative fraction. This chain joins TRBV5-6 and TRBJ1-4; D is unclear. This receptor was taken from a woman younger than 45 in good health. CDR3: CASSLYSARAEKLFF. The CDR3 nucleotides are TGTGCCAGCAGCTTGTATTCGGCGCGAGCTGAAAAACTGTTTTTT.